Listed here is a single T cell receptor (beta chain). This CDR3 contains 15 residues. CDR1 and CDR2 (germline): SGHRS, YFSETQ. The ends lost 1 base at V and 6 bases at J; junction bases unmatched: 7. This specimen belongs to a study of blood T cell repertoires in COVID-19. Background on the study: Collection of acute and convalescent COVID-19 samples took place in the United States, Italy and Spain. T cells, B-cell-depleted T cells, or PBMCs supplied cDNA or gDNA.

Original data processing: How many nucleated cells were present was estimated from reference gene primer amplification. Generated by immunoSEQ multiplex PCR, the TCRdb table keeps only in-frame clones and is missing some. V and J calls and clone size are those listed in that table; D and trimming were worked out from the DNA. The data show roughly 190,000 clones, around 84% seen once. The V gene is TRBV5-1, the J gene TRBJ2-1; 7 bases fit TRBD2. The sequenced sample was peripheral blood. The sequence was collected from a man aged 25-40 years with active or convalescent COVID-19. The CDR3 reads CASSLMGTSANEQFF. In DNA, the CDR3 is TGCGCCAGCAGCTTGATGGGCACTAGCGCCAATGAGCAGTTCTTC.